The 18 T cell receptor beta chains reported below all come from one sample, sequenced in a study of read filtering for tumor transcriptome and immune sequencing. This library used roughly 400 ng RNA and molecular barcoded adaptors spanning alpha/delta and beta/gamma chains. TCRdb passed the reads through MiXCR, listing each CDR3 protein once. Of tens of thousands of distinct CDR3 sequences listed, 13% to 15% were seen once; the top ten hold 15% to 20%. The specimen sequenced was a population of CD138-negative cells sorted from bone marrow. Receptors originate from a donor aged 40 or older with multiple myeloma.

As for this clonotype: A much more abundant neighbour one base away suggests this may be a read error. V is TRBV6-5 and J is TRBJ2-3; 7 bases fit TRBD1. This CDR3 is built from 14 residues. The V segment lost 5 bases and the J segment 2 bases; nucleotides outside the gene matches: 4. The germline gives CDR1 MNHEY, CDR2 SVGAGI. The CDR3 protein is CASSTGVITDTQYF. Written as DNA, the CDR3 is TGTGCCAGCAGTACAGGGGTCATCACAGATACGCAGTATTTT.

This clonotype has a count of ten or more. The chain links TRBV6-5 to TRBJ2-7; TRBD1 agrees at 7 bases. CDR3 length: 14 residues. Germline V gene data show CDR1 as MNHEY and CDR2 as SVGAGI. V dropped 2 bases and J dropped 2; count of bases not matched to a gene: 3. The chain's CDR3 is CASSYKQGAYEQYF. The CDR3 DNA reads as TGTGCCAGCAGTTACAAGCAGGGGGCCTACGAGCAGTACTTC.

This clonotype came up many times. The chain employs TRBV3-1 and TRBJ2-1; TRBD1 might be the D (5 bases). Trimming pared 7 bases from V and 9 bases from J, leaving 16 bases between. Germline loops: CDR1 LGHDT, CDR2 YNNKEL (reference sequence). The CDR3 extends over 13 amino acids. The CDR3: CASTKRGTIEQFF. In DNA form, the CDR3 reads TGTGCCAGCACCAAAAGGGGCACCATTGAGCAGTTCTTC.

Regarding this clonotype: This may be a read error: a much more frequent sequence differs by one nucleotide. The chain joins TRBV20-1 to TRBJ1-5, with D hard to call. The CDR3 is 17 amino acids. Germline lookup yields CDR1 DFQATT and CDR2 SNEGSKA (reference sequence). The CDR3 reads CSAPSTSAIGGDQPLHF. CDR3 nucleotide sequence: TGCAGTGCCCCCTCCACCTCTGCCATAGGCGGAGATCAGCCCCTGCATTTT.

This clonotype was seen at least ten times. This rearrangement joins TRBV10-3 to TRBJ2-4; tentatively, D is TRBD2 (5 bases). Deletions cut 8 bases from V and 6 bases from J, with 20 bases between. Germline assignment: CDR1 ENHRY and CDR2 SYGVKD. The CDR3 is 15 residues long. DNA for the CDR3: TGTGCCATCGGAAATGGCACAAACGGAGGAAACATTCAGTACTTC. Protein: CAIGNGTNGGNIQYF.

This clonotype was counted at least ten times. J is TRBJ2-5 and V is TRBV20-1; the match to TRBD1 covers 7 bases. CDR3 size: 14 residues. With V trimmed by 6 bases and J by 4 bases, 11 bases remained unmatched. The germline CDR1 and CDR2 sequences are DFQATT and SNEGSKA (reference sequence). The CDR3 region is CSAPDRPPRETQYF. The CDR3 DNA reads TGCAGTGCCCCGGACAGGCCTCCTCGAGAGACCCAGTACTTC.

This clonotype has just a few counts. A read error may be the cause here, since a much bigger clone is one base away. V usage is TRBV7-9 and J usage is TRBJ2-7; D possibly corresponds to TRBD2 (5 bases). The germline V gene encodes CDR1 SEHNR and CDR2 FQNEAQ (reference sequence). The CDR3 runs to 14 residues. The CDR3 bases are TGTGCCAACAGCTTAGTTGCCGGGGTCTACGAGCAGTACTTC. As protein: CANSLVAGVYEQYF.

This clonotype was seen repeatedly, ten times or more. The rearrangement joins TRBV20-1 to TRBJ2-3; 11 bases line up with TRBD2. There are 16 residues in the CDR3. The V gene end was trimmed by 6 bases and the J gene end by 3 bases; junction bases not matched to a gene: 11. CDR1 and CDR2 (germline): DFQATT, SNEGSKA (reference sequence). CDR3 sequence (DNA): TGCAGTGCCCCTCGGGCTAGCGGGGGGCCAACAGATACGCAGTATTTT. Protein product: CSAPRASGGPTDTQYF.

To note about this clonotype: A read error likely explains this, since a far larger clone differs by one base. The CDR3 spells CASSSRDRGRNQPQHF. CDR3 DNA sequence: TGTGCCAGCAGCTCCCGGGACAGGGGACGGAATCAGCCCCAGCATTTT. The V and J genes are TRBV11-2 and TRBJ1-5; 10 bases line up with TRBD1. With 4 bases clipped from V and 4 bases from J, the junction kept 7 bases outside the gene matches. Germline-derived CDR1 and CDR2 are SGHAT and FQNNGV. This CDR3 is 16 amino acids long. Complete variable domain (other parts from reference TRBV11-2 and TRBJ1-5): EAGVAQSPRYKIIEKRQSVAFWCNPISGHATLYWYQQILGQGPKLLIQFQNNGVVDDSQLPKDRFSAERLKGVDSTLKIQPAKLEDSAVYLCASSSRDRGRNQPQHFGDGTRLSIL.

This clonotype was recorded at least ten times. This chain joins TRBV6-2 or TRBV6-3 and TRBJ2-5; the D is unclear. The V gene lost 0 bases and the J gene lost 9 bases, with 11 bases spanning the gap. Germline CDR1 reads MNHEY; CDR2 reads SVGEGT. The CDR3 sequence is 13 residues long. CDR3 residues: CASSYSERVAQYF. The CDR3 DNA reads as TGTGCCAGCAGTTACTCGGAACGCGTGGCCCAGTACTTC.

A remark on this clonotype: A read error may explain this, as a much larger clone is one base away. The chain's CDR3 is CAVSVGQAVLTF. For the CDR3, the DNA is TGTGCCGTCAGCGTAGGACAAGCCGTCCTGACTTTC. The chain combines TRBV10-3 with TRBJ2-6; D might be TRBD1 (5 bases). The CDR3 is made up of 12 amino acids. Germline CDR1 reads ENHRY; CDR2 reads SYGVKD.

This clonotype was found many times. This rearrangement joins TRBV6-6 to TRBJ2-5; TRBD1 matches at 8 bases. Germline-derived CDR1 and CDR2 are MNHNY and SVGAGI (reference sequence). V gave up 5 bases and J gave up 5 bases; unmatched junction bases: 10. The CDR3 spans 15 residues. In DNA form, the CDR3 reads TGTGCCAGCAGTAGACAGGGGAGCGGGTCTGAGACCCAGTACTTC. It is translated as CASSRQGSGSETQYF.

This clonotype was counted at least ten times. V usage is TRBV20-1 and J usage is TRBJ2-5; D is perhaps TRBD1 or TRBD2 (7 bases each). Germline loops: CDR1 DFQATT, CDR2 SNEGSKA (reference sequence). The CDR3 is 12 residues long. V dropped 8 bases and J dropped 4 bases, with 14 bases sitting between them. In nucleotides, the CDR3 is TGCAGTCAGGGGGGGGCTCGAGAGACCCAGTACTTC. Amino acids: CSQGGARETQYF.

This clonotype was seen ten or more times. The J gene is TRBJ2-6, the V gene TRBV12-3 or TRBV12-4, with D perhaps matching TRBD1 or TRBD2 (7 bases each). Deletions cut 6 bases from V and 4 bases from J, with 13 bases between. This CDR3 has 15 amino acids. CDR3 coding DNA: TGTGCCAGCAGACCAGGGGGAGGGGGGGCCAACGTCCTGACTTTC. Protein sequence: CASRPGGGGANVLTF.

This clonotype has ten or more counts. The chain employs TRBV20-1 and TRBJ2-7; TRBD2 is a possible D gene (6 bases). V shed 3 bases and J shed 6 bases, with 18 bases lying between them. There are 14 residues in the CDR3. Germline V CDR1 and CDR2: DFQATT, SNEGSKA (reference sequence). CDR3: CSASGRLGFGEQYF. CDR3 DNA: TGCAGTGCTAGCGGACGACTAGGTTTCGGCGAGCAGTACTTC.

Many counts were recorded for this clonotype. The chain is built from TRBV7-9 and TRBJ2-5; tentative D call: TRBD1 (6 bases). This CDR3 is 14 amino acids long. V was cut by 5 bases and J by 0 bases, with 10 bases left in between. Germline V gene lookup returns CDR1 SEHNR and CDR2 FQNEAQ (reference sequence). The CDR3 DNA reads TGTGCCAGCAGCGTACGGACAGACCAAGAGACCCAGTACTTC. Translating gives CASSVRTDQETQYF.

As for this clonotype: Given a much more abundant clone one base away, this may be a read error. The chain has TRBV18 and TRBJ2-1; D may be TRBD1 (6 bases). Germline values: CDR1 KGHSH, CDR2 LQKENI. The CDR3 sequence is 15 residues long. DNA for the CDR3: TGTGCCAGCTCCCTCCTCCGGGACACCTACAATGAGCAGCTCTTC. Translating it yields CASSLLRDTYNEQLF.

This clonotype was seen many times. This chain links TRBV12-3 or TRBV12-4 with TRBJ2-1, with 11 positions matching TRBD2. This CDR3 is 16 amino acids long. V shed 4 bases and J 0 bases; nucleotides not matched to a gene: 2. In DNA form, the CDR3 reads TGTGCCAGCAGTTCTAGCGGGGGGAGCTCCTACAATGAGCAGTTCTTC. Amino acids: CASSSSGGSSYNEQFF.